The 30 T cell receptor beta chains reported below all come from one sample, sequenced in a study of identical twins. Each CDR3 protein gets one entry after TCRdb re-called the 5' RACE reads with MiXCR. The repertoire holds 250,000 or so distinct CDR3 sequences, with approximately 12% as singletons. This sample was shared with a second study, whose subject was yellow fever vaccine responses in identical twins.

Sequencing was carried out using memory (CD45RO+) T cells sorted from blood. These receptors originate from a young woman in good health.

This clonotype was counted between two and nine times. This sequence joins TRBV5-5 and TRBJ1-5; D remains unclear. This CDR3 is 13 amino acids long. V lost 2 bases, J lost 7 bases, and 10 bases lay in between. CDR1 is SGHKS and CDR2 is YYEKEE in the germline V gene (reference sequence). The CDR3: CASSLDSIQPQHF. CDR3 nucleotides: TGTGCCAGCAGCTTAGACTCGATCCAGCCCCAGCATTTT.

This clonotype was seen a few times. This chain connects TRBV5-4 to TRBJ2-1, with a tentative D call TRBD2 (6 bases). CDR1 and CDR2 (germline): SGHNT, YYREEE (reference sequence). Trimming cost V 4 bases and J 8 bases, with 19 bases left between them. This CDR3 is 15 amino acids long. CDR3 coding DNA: TGTGCCAGCAGCGCCCGACTAGTAGGGTCCCATGAGCAGTTCTTC. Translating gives CASSARLVGSHEQFF.

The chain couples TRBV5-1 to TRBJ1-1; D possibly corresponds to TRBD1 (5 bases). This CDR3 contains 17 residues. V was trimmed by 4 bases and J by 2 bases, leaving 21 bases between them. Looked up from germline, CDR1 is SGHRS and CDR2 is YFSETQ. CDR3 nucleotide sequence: TGCGCCAGCAGCGCGAGAATAACCGGGACCCCAAACACTGAAGCTTTCTTT. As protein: CASSARITGTPNTEAFF.

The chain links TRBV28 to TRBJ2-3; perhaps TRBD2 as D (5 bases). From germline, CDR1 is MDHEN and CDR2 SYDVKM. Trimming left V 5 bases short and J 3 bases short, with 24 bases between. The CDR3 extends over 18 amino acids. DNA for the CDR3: TGTGCCAGCAGTCTCCCTCCCGTGGGGAGACCCCAGACAGATACGCAGTATTTT. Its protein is CASSLPPVGRPQTDTQYF.

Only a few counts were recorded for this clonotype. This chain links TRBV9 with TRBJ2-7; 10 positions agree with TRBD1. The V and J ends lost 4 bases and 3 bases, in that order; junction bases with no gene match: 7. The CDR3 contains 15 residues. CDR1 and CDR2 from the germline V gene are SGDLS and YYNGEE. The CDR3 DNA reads TGTGCCAGCAGCACCCCTAGGACAGGGGGCTACGAGCAGTACTTC. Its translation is CASSTPRTGGYEQYF.

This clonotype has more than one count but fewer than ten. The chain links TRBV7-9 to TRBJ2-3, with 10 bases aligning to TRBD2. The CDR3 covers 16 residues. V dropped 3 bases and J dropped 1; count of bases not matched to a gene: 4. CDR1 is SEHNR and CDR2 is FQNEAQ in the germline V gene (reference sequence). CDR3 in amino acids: CASSLGTSVGTDTQYF. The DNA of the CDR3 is TGTGCCAGCAGCTTGGGGACTAGCGTTGGCACAGATACGCAGTATTTT.

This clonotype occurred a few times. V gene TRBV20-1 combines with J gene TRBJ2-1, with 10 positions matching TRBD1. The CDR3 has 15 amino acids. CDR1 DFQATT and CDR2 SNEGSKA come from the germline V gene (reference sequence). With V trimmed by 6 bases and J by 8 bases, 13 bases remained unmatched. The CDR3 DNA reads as TGCAGTGCCCGCTACAGGACAGGGGGGGTCGATGAGCAGTTCTTC. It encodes CSARYRTGGVDEQFF.

CDR3 DNA sequence: TGTGCCAGCAGTGATTCACGCGGGAGCTCCTACAATGAGCAGTTCTTC. It encodes CASSDSRGSSYNEQFF. This sequence joins TRBV2 and TRBJ2-1; 7 bases align to TRBD2. Germline CDR1 reads SNHLY; CDR2 reads FYNNEI. V lost 3 bases, J lost 0 bases, and 5 bases stayed unmatched. This CDR3 has 16 amino acids.

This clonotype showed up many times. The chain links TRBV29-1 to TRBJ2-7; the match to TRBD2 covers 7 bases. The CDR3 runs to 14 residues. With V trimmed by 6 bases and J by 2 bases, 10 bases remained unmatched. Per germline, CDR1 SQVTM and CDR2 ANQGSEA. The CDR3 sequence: CSVPGGGGTYEQYF. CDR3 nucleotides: TGCAGCGTCCCGGGTGGCGGGGGTACCTACGAGCAGTACTTC.

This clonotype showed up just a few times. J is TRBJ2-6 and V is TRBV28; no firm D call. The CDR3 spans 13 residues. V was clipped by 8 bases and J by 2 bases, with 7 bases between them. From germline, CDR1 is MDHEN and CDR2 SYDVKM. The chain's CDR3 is CASGYPGANVLTF. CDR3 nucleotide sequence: TGTGCCAGCGGCTATCCTGGGGCCAACGTCCTGACTTTC.

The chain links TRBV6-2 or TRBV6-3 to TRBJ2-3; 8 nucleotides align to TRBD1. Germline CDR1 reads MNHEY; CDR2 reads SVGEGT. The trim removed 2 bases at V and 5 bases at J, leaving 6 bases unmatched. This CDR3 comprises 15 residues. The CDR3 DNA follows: TGTGCCAGCAGTTACGGACAGGGCAAAGGAGATACGCAGTATTTT. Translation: CASSYGQGKGDTQYF.

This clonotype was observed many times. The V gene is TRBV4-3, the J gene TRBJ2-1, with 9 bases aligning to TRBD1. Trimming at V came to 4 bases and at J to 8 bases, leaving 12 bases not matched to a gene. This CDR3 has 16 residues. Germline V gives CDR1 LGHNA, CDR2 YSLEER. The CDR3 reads CASSRLGTGSLDEQFF. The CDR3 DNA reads TGCGCCAGCAGCCGCCTAGGGACAGGGAGTCTGGATGAGCAGTTCTTC.

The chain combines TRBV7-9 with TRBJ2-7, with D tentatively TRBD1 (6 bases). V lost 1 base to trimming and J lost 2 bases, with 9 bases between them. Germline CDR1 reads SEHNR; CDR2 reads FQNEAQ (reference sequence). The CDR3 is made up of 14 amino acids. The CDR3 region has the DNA TGTGCCAGCAGCTTAGTCAGGGACACCTACGAGCAGTACTTC. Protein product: CASSLVRDTYEQYF.

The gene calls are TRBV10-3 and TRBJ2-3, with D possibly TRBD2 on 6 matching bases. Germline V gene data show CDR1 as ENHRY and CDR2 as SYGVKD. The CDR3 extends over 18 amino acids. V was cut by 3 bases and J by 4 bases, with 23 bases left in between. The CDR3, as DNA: TGTGCCATCAGTGATAAAGTTGGAGGGGTTAAATGGGCAGATACGCAGTATTTT. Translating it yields CAISDKVGGVKWADTQYF.

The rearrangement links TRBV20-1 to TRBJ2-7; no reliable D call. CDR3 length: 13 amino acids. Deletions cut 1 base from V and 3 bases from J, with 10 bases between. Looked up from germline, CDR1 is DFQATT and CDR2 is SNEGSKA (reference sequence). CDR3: CSARGQIIYEQYF. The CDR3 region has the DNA TGCAGTGCTAGAGGACAAATAATCTACGAGCAGTACTTC.

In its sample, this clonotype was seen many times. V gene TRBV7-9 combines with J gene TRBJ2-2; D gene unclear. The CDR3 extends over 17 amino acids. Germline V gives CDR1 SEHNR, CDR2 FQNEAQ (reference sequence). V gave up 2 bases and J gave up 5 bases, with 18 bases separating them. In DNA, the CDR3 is TGTGCCAGCAGCTTAATATGGCTTGCGCCTAATACCGGGGAGCTGTTTTTT. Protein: CASSLIWLAPNTGELFF.

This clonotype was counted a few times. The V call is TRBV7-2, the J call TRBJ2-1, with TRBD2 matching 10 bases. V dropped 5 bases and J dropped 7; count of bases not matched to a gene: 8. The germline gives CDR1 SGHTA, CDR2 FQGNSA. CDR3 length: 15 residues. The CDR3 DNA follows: TGTGCCAGCAGCCCCGGGACTAGCGTGGCGAATGAGCAGTTCTTC. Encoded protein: CASSPGTSVANEQFF.

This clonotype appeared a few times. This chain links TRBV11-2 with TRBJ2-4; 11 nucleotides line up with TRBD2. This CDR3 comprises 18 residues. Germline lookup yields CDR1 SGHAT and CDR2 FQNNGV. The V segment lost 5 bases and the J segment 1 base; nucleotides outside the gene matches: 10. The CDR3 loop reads CASSPYASGGSAKNIQYF. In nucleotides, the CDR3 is TGTGCCAGCAGCCCCTACGCTAGCGGGGGGTCTGCCAAAAACATTCAGTACTTC.

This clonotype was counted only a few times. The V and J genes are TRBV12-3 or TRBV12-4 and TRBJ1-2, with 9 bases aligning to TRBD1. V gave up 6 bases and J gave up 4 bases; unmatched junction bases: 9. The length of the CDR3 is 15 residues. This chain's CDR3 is CASRRGQGTTYGYTF. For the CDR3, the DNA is TGTGCCAGCAGACGCGGACAGGGGACTACCTATGGCTACACCTTC.

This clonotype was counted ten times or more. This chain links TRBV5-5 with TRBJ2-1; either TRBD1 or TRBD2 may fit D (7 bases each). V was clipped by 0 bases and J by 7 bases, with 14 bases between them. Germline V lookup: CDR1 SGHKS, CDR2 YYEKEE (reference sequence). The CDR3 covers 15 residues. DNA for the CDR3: TGTGCCAGCAGCTTGGGAGGGCAGGGGGGGAATGAGCAGTTCTTC. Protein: CASSLGGQGGNEQFF.

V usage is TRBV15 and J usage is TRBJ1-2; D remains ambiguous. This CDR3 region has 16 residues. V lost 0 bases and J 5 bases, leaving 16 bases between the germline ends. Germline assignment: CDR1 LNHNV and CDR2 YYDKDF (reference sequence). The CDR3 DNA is TGTGCCACCAGCAGAGATTCCTCCCACGACCTATATGGCTACACCTTC. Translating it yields CATSRDSSHDLYGYTF.

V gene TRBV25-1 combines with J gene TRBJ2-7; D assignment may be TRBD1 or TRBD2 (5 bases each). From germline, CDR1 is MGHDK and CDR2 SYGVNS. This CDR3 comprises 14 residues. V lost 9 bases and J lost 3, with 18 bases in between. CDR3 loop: CASAYGAWGYEQYF. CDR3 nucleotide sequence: TGTGCCAGTGCCTACGGGGCTTGGGGCTACGAGCAGTACTTC.

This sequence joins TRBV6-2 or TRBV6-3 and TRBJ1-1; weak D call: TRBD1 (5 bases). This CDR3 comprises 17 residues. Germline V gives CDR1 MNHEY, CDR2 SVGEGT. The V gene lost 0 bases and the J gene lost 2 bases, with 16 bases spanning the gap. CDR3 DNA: TGTGCCAGCAGTTACTCGAGTGGGGGGGGATTTAACACTGAAGCTTTCTTT. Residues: CASSYSSGGGFNTEAFF.

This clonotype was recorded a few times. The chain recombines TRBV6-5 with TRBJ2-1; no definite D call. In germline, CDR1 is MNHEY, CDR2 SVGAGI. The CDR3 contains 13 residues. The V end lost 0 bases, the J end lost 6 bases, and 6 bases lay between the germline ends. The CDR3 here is CASSYSVANEQFF. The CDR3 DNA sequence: TGTGCCAGCAGTTACTCTGTGGCCAATGAGCAGTTCTTC.

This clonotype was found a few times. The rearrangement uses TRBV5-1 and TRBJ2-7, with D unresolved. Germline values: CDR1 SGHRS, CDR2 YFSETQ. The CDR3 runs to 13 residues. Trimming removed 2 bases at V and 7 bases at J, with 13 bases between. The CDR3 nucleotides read TGCGCCAGCAGCTTCGACGTCTACGGGGAGCAGTACTTC. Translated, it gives CASSFDVYGEQYF.

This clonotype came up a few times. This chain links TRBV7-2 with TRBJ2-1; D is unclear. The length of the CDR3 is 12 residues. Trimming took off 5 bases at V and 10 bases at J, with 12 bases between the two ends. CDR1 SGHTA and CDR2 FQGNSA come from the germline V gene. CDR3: CASSPFPQEQFF. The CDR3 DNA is TGTGCCAGCAGCCCATTCCCCCAGGAGCAGTTCTTC.

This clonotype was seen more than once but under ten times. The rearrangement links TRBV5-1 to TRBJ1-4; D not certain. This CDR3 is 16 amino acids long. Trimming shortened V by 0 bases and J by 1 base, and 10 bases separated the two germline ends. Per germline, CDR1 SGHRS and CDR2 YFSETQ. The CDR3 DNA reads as TGCGCCAGCAGCTTGGAAGGAGGTCTAACTAATGAAAAACTGTTTTTT. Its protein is CASSLEGGLTNEKLFF. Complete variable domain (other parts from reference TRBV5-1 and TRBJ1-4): KAGVTQTPRYLIKTRGQQVTLSCSPISGHRSVSWYQQTPGQGLQFLFEYFSETQRNKGNFPGRFSGRQFSNSRSEMNVSTLELGDSALYLCASSLEGGLTNEKLFFGSGTQLSVL.

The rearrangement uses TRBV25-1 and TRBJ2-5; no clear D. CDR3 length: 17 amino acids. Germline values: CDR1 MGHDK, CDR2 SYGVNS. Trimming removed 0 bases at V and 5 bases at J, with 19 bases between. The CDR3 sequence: CASSEYRRFLSTETQYF. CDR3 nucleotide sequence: TGTGCCAGCAGTGAATATAGGCGGTTTCTTAGTACGGAGACCCAGTACTTC.

The CDR3 here is CASRGGEIYTDTQYF. The CDR3 DNA reads TGTGCCAGCAGGGGAGGGGAGATATACACAGATACGCAGTATTTT. The chain couples TRBV2 to TRBJ2-3; TRBD2 aligns across 7 bases. Germline V gives CDR1 SNHLY, CDR2 FYNNEI. CDR3 length: 15 amino acids. Trimming cost V 6 bases and J 2 bases; bases outside gene matches: 8.

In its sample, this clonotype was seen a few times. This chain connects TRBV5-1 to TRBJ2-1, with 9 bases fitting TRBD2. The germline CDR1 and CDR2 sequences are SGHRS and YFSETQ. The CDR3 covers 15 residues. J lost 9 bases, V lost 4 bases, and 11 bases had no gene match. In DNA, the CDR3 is TGCGCCAGCAGCCCCGAGGGCGGGGGGGCCGGTGAGCAGTTCTTC. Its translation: CASSPEGGGAGEQFF. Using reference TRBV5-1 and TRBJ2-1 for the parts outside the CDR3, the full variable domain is KAGVTQTPRYLIKTRGQQVTLSCSPISGHRSVSWYQQTPGQGLQFLFEYFSETQRNKGNFPGRFSGRQFSNSRSEMNVSTLELGDSALYLCASSPEGGGAGEQFFGPGTRLTVL.